This TCR beta chain appears in the sequencing data of a study of control samples from healthy donors and cancer patients. This clone was recorded a few times. Libraries were prepared by immunoSEQ multiplex PCR; TCRdb keeps only in-frame clonotypes and omits some of them. This sample has some 150,000 clones, with around 94% found just once. J gave up 2 bases and V 5 bases, and 2 bases lay outside the gene matches. Germline V lookup: CDR1 SGHRS, CDR2 YFSETQ. The CDR3 has 14 amino acids. The receptor's source is a man aged 55 to 70 with colorectal cancer. The chain links TRBV5-1 to TRBJ2-1, with 9 bases matching TRBD2. The sequenced sample was PBMCs. CDR3 bases: TGCGCCAGCAGTGCGGGGGGGACCTACAATGAGCAGTTCTTC. Its translation is CASSAGGTYNEQFF. Filled out from reference TRBV5-1 and TRBJ2-1, the complete variable domain reads KAGVTQTPRYLIKTRGQQVTLSCSPISGHRSVSWYQQTPGQGLQFLFEYFSETQRNKGNFPGRFSGRQFSNSRSEMNVSTLELGDSALYLCASSAGGTYNEQFFGPGTRLTVL.